This is a list of T cell receptor beta chains from one sample in a study of T cells in Graves' hyperthyroidism and ophthalmopathy. TCRdb passed the multiplex PCR reads through MiXCR, listing each CDR3 protein once. The sample gives fewer than 110,000 distinct CDR3 sequences, 47% of which show up once; under 30% is in the top ten. Sequences were obtained from blood. The receptor set was obtained from a man aged 40-49 years with Graves' hyperthyroidism. CDR3s include the opening cysteine and the closing phenylalanine or tryptophan. A D gene is named only where the DNA matches it firmly. The size field is filled for only some rows; it gives once, few, many or a size class.

d_gene: .
v_gene: TRBV7-2
abundance: once
j_gene: TRBJ1-2
CDR3aa: CASSQGMTAAGYTF
CDR3nt: TGTGCCAGCAGCCAAGGGATGACCGCCGCAGGCTACACCTTC

d_gene: .
v_gene: TRBV7-6
abundance: .
j_gene: TRBJ1-5
CDR3aa: CASSLTSRTDYQETQHF
CDR3nt: TGTGCCAGCAGCTTAACGTCACGGACAGACTACCAAGAGACCCAGCATTTT

d_gene: TRBD1
v_gene: TRBV2
abundance: .
j_gene: TRBJ2-3
CDR3aa: CASSTSRDRETQYF
CDR3nt: TGTGCCAGCAGTACCAGCCGGGACAGGGAAACGCAGTATTTT

d_gene: .
v_gene: TRBV10-3
abundance: .
j_gene: TRBJ1-5
CDR3aa: CAISVSVNTEAFFGRWNQPQHF
CDR3nt: .

d_gene: TRBD1
v_gene: TRBV7-3
abundance: many
j_gene: TRBJ1-1
CDR3aa: CASSLAGGPNTEAFF
CDR3nt: TGTGCCAGCAGCTTAGCAGGGGGCCCGAACACTGAAGCTTTCTTT

d_gene: TRBD2
v_gene: TRBV13
abundance: .
j_gene: TRBJ2-1
CDR3aa: CASRPPILAGHNEQFF
CDR3nt: TGTGCCAGCCGTCCCCCCATTTTAGCGGGGCACAATGAGCAGTTCTTC

d_gene: TRBD1
v_gene: TRBV6-5
abundance: .
j_gene: TRBJ1-5
CDR3aa: CASSQGQGQPQHF
CDR3nt: TGTGCCAGCAGCCAAGGACAGGGGCAGCCCCAGCATTTT

d_gene: TRBD2
v_gene: TRBV20-1
abundance: many
j_gene: TRBJ2-1
CDR3aa: CSARGLAGPIEQFF
CDR3nt: TGCAGTGCTAGAGGACTAGCGGGGCCGATTGAGCAGTTCTTC

d_gene: .
v_gene: TRBV19
abundance: .
j_gene: TRBJ1-1
CDR3aa: CASSLDSGNTEAFF
CDR3nt: TGTGCCAGTAGCCTGGACAGCGGGAACACTGAAGCTTTCTTT

d_gene: TRBD1
v_gene: TRBV7-8
abundance: many
j_gene: TRBJ2-1
CDR3aa: CASSKGTGAYNEQFF
CDR3nt: TGTGCCAGCAGCAAAGGGACAGGGGCCTACAATGAGCAGTTCTTC

d_gene: TRBD1
v_gene: TRBV4-3
abundance: many
j_gene: TRBJ2-1
CDR3aa: CASSQEDRSSYNEQFF
CDR3nt: TGCGCCAGCAGCCAAGAGGACAGGAGCTCCTACAATGAGCAGTTCTTC

d_gene: .
v_gene: TRBV7-3
abundance: .
j_gene: TRBJ2-2
CDR3aa: CASSTTRNAGELFF
CDR3nt: TGTGCCAGTAGTACGACCCGTAACGCCGGGGAGCTGTTTTTT

d_gene: TRBD2
v_gene: TRBV20-1
abundance: .
j_gene: TRBJ2-7
CDR3aa: CSARVGGGAYEQYF
CDR3nt: TGCAGTGCTAGAGTGGGCGGGGGGGCCTACGAGCAGTACTTC

d_gene: .
v_gene: TRBV9
abundance: .
j_gene: TRBJ1-1
CDR3aa: CASSPRDFRDTEAFF
CDR3nt: TGTGCCAGCAGCCCTCGGGACTTTAGGGACACTGAAGCTTTCTTT

d_gene: .
v_gene: TRBV28
abundance: many
j_gene: TRBJ2-7
CDR3aa: CASSFENRYEQYF
CDR3nt: TGTGCCAGCAGTTTCGAGAACCGCTACGAGCAGTACTTC

d_gene: .
v_gene: TRBV7-2
abundance: many
j_gene: TRBJ2-4
CDR3aa: CASSSRRGTLVF
CDR3nt: TGTGCCAGCAGCTCCCGCCGGGGGACCTTAGTCTTC

d_gene: .
v_gene: TRBV5-1
abundance: many
j_gene: TRBJ2-7
CDR3aa: CASSLGQGMGEQYF
CDR3nt: TGCGCCAGCAGCTTGGGGCAGGGGATGGGAGAGCAGTACTTC

d_gene: .
v_gene: TRBV7-3
abundance: .
j_gene: TRBJ2-5
CDR3aa: CASSPRGGETQYF
CDR3nt: TGTGCCAGCAGTCCCAGGGGGGGAGAGACCCAGTACTTC

d_gene: TRBD2
v_gene: TRBV15
abundance: .
j_gene: TRBJ2-6
CDR3aa: CASSQRSAGGLSGANVLTF
CDR3nt: TGTGCCAGCAGCCAACGTTCAGCGGGAGGCCTCTCTGGGGCCAACGTCCTGACTTTC

d_gene: .
v_gene: TRBV7-2
abundance: many
j_gene: TRBJ1-2
CDR3aa: CASSPTAYGYTF
CDR3nt: TGTGCCAGCAGCCCGACAGCCTATGGCTACACCTTC

d_gene: .
v_gene: TRBV9
abundance: once
j_gene: TRBJ2-7
CDR3aa: CASGVATRSEQYF
CDR3nt: TGTGCCAGCGGCGTAGCTACAAGATCCGAGCAGTACTTC

d_gene: .
v_gene: TRBV6-2/TRBV6-3
abundance: many
j_gene: TRBJ1-2
CDR3aa: CASRSGGDPSGYTF
CDR3nt: TGTGCCAGCAGGTCCGGGGGAGATCCGTCTGGCTACACCTTC

d_gene: .
v_gene: TRBV3-1
abundance: many
j_gene: TRBJ1-2
CDR3aa: CASSQVNGGYTF
CDR3nt: TGTGCCAGCAGCCAAGTAAACGGAGGCTACACCTTC

d_gene: .
v_gene: TRBV6-2/TRBV6-3
abundance: once
j_gene: TRBJ1-1
CDR3aa: CASSYFKSTEAFF
CDR3nt: TGTGCCAGCAGTTACTTCAAAAGCACTGAAGCTTTCTTT

d_gene: .
v_gene: TRBV15
abundance: .
j_gene: TRBJ1-4
CDR3aa: CATSRDPHEGEKLFF
CDR3nt: TGTGCCACCAGCAGAGATCCGCATGAAGGAGAAAAACTGTTTTTT

d_gene: TRBD1
v_gene: TRBV30
abundance: .
j_gene: TRBJ1-2
CDR3aa: CAWSPLGEGTGYGYTF
CDR3nt: TGTGCCTGGAGTCCACTCGGGGAGGGGACAGGGTACGGCTACACCTTC

d_gene: .
v_gene: TRBV7-9
abundance: .
j_gene: TRBJ2-3
CDR3aa: CASSLAPQREQYF
CDR3nt: TGTGCCAGCAGCTTAGCTCCACAAAGGGAGCAGTATTTT

d_gene: .
v_gene: TRBV9
abundance: many
j_gene: TRBJ2-5
CDR3aa: CASSVVGGGVQETQYF
CDR3nt: TGTGCCAGCAGCGTAGTAGGGGGGGGAGTTCAAGAGACCCAGTACTTC

d_gene: .
v_gene: TRBV6-6
abundance: many
j_gene: TRBJ1-1
CDR3aa: CASSYSNRNTEAFF
CDR3nt: TGTGCCAGCAGTTACTCGAACAGGAACACTGAAGCTTTCTTT

d_gene: .
v_gene: TRBV20-1
abundance: many
j_gene: TRBJ1-2
CDR3aa: CSASHEGGDGYTF
CDR3nt: TGCAGTGCTAGCCATGAGGGGGGAGATGGCTACACCTTC

d_gene: .
v_gene: TRBV9
abundance: .
j_gene: TRBJ1-5
CDR3aa: CASTPLSNQPQHF
CDR3nt: TGTGCCAGCACACCACTTAGCAATCAGCCCCAGCATTTT

d_gene: .
v_gene: TRBV7-3
abundance: few
j_gene: TRBJ2-2
CDR3aa: CAWSSRWTGELFF
CDR3nt: TGTGCCTGGAGCAGCAGGTGGACCGGGGAGCTGTTTTTT

d_gene: .
v_gene: TRBV5-5
abundance: many
j_gene: TRBJ1-6
CDR3aa: CASSLEVRPNSPLHF
CDR3nt: TGTGCCAGCAGCTTGGAAGTGAGGCCCAATTCACCCCTCCACTTT

d_gene: .
v_gene: TRBV7-8
abundance: once
j_gene: TRBJ2-1
CDR3aa: CASSSRWGASATNEQFF
CDR3nt: TGTGCCAGCAGCTCCCGCTGGGGGGCTAGCGCAACTAATGAGCAGTTCTTC

d_gene: .
v_gene: TRBV7-8
abundance: .
j_gene: TRBJ1-4
CDR3aa: CASSYLYCQATNEKLFF
CDR3nt: TGTGCCAGCAGTTACCTCTACTGTCAGGCAACTAATGAAAAACTGTTTTTT